These 19 T cell receptor beta chains came from one sample sequenced in a study of T cell repertoires in cytomegalovirus infection. TCRdb redid the calling of the reads with MiXCR, one entry per CDR3 protein. The sample contains about 320,000 distinct CDR3 sequences, 8% to 10% of which appear only once. Sequencing was performed on PBMCs. The receptors shown here come from a human donor in good health (CMV status not recorded). Some clones in this sample may be carry-over from other donors' samples.

This clonotype was seen many times. V usage is TRBV7-3 and J usage is TRBJ1-1, with D tentatively TRBD1 (6 bases). V gave up 7 bases and J gave up 1 base, with 13 bases separating them. CDR1 SGHTA and CDR2 FQGTGA come from the germline V gene. This CDR3 comprises 14 residues. The CDR3 DNA follows: TGTGCCAGCAAGTCGGGGGCTACGAACACTGAAGCTTTCTTT. Encoded protein: CASKSGATNTEAFF.

The chain joins TRBV6-5 to TRBJ2-1, with D possibly being TRBD1 (6 bases). The CDR3 runs 13 residues. Per the germline V gene, CDR1 is MNHEY and CDR2 is SVGAGI. V lost 2 bases, J lost 7 bases, and 9 bases lay in between. The chain's CDR3 is CASSYTDRNEQFF. The CDR3 DNA follows: TGTGCCAGCAGTTACACGGACAGAAATGAGCAGTTCTTC.

The rearrangement uses TRBV28 and TRBJ2-7; tentative D call: TRBD1 (6 bases). The germline gives CDR1 MDHEN, CDR2 SYDVKM. This CDR3 region has 16 residues. The V end was cut by 1 base, the J end by 11 bases, with 24 bases between. Written as DNA, the CDR3 is TGTGCCAGCAGTTTATATTTAGAGGGGGTAGATAAGGGAGAGTACTTC. Its protein product is CASSLYLEGVDKGEYF.

The sample holds many counts of this clonotype. The genes are TRBV6-2 or TRBV6-3 and TRBJ2-3; the D is unclear. CDR1 and CDR2 (germline): MNHEY, SVGEGT. The CDR3 spans 21 residues. The V end lost 7 bases, the J end lost 5 bases, and 37 bases lay between the germline ends. CDR3 DNA: TGTGCCAGCATCGGAACACCCGACACACCTGGCCTACTTGGGTTCATAGATACGCAGTATTTT. This gives the protein CASIGTPDTPGLLGFIDTQYF.

The rearrangement links TRBV20-1 to TRBJ2-1, with TRBD2 identical over 11 bases. The V gene's germline CDR1 is DFQATT and CDR2 SNEGSKA (reference sequence). The CDR3 extends over 16 amino acids. J gave up 7 bases and V 3 bases, and 11 bases lay outside the gene matches. The CDR3 bases are TGCAGTGCTAGTGAATATAGCGGGAGGGCCCGTAATGAGCAGTTCTTC. Its translation: CSASEYSGRARNEQFF.

The J gene is TRBJ1-1, the V gene TRBV11-2; D is uncertain. The CDR3 length is 13 residues. Per the germline V gene, CDR1 is SGHAT and CDR2 is FQNNGV. Trimming pared 2 bases from V and 11 bases from J, leaving 15 bases between. The CDR3 protein is CASSLTSTLWAFF. CDR3 nucleotide sequence: TGTGCCAGCAGCTTAACCAGTACCCTGTGGGCTTTCTTT.

This clonotype was recorded a few times. This chain connects TRBV7-9 to TRBJ2-3; D tentatively fits TRBD1 or TRBD2 (5 bases each). The V end lost 8 bases, the J end lost 5 bases, and 8 bases lay between the germline ends. From germline, CDR1 is SEHNR and CDR2 FQNEAQ (reference sequence). The CDR3 loop spans 11 amino acids. The DNA for the CDR3 is TGTGCCAGCGGGGCGGGAGATACGCAGTATTTT. This translates into CASGAGDTQYF.

This rearrangement joins TRBV20-1 to TRBJ1-1; 8 nucleotides align to TRBD1. Trimming cost V 3 bases and J 4 bases; bases outside gene matches: 7. CDR1 DFQATT and CDR2 SNEGSKA come from the germline V gene (reference sequence). There are 14 residues in the CDR3. CDR3 amino acids: CSARDRVGVTEAFF. The CDR3 DNA sequence: TGCAGTGCTAGGGACAGGGTGGGGGTCACTGAAGCTTTCTTT.

This clonotype was observed a few times. This chain links TRBV29-1 with TRBJ1-4; D not resolved. The CDR3 has 11 amino acids. Germline loops: CDR1 SQVTM, CDR2 ANQGSEA. Trimming stripped 4 bases from V and 8 bases from J, with 8 bases between. CDR3 in amino acids: CSVVRGEKLFF. Written as DNA, the CDR3 is TGCAGCGTTGTGAGAGGGGAAAAACTGTTTTTT. Together with reference TRBV29-1 and TRBJ1-4, the CDR3 gives the full variable domain: SAVISQKPSRDICQRGTSLTIQCQVDSQVTMMFWYRQQPGQSLTLIATANQGSEATYESGFVIDKFPISRPNLTFSTLTVSNMSPEDSSIYLCSVVRGEKLFFGSGTQLSVL.

This clonotype was counted at least ten times. The CDR3 loop is CASSSRDLPNQPQHF. The CDR3 DNA reads as TGTGCCAGCAGTTCCCGGGACCTCCCTAATCAGCCCCAGCATTTT. V and J are TRBV12-3 or TRBV12-4 and TRBJ1-5; a possible D gene is TRBD1 (5 bases). The length of the CDR3 is 15 residues. Trimming left V 4 bases short and J 4 bases short, with 14 bases between.

V is TRBV19 and J is TRBJ2-7; TRBD2 aligns across 8 bases. In germline, CDR1 is LNHDA, CDR2 SQIVND (reference sequence). Trimming removed 5 bases from V and 2 bases from J; junction bases left unmatched: 8. This CDR3 has 15 amino acids. CDR3 coding DNA: TGTGCCAGTAGTCCCGCCGGGACTAGGACCTACGAGCAGTACTTC. Translated: CASSPAGTRTYEQYF.

This clonotype was found a few times. The V call is TRBV6-6, the J call TRBJ1-5; possibly TRBD1 for D (6 bases). The CDR3 totals 14 residues. V dropped 7 bases and J dropped 1 base, with 11 bases sitting between them. Germline CDR1 reads MNHNY; CDR2 reads SVGAGI (reference sequence). The CDR3 reads CASKRGRSNQPQHF. CDR3 in DNA: TGTGCCAGCAAAAGGGGGAGAAGCAATCAGCCCCAGCATTTT.

As concerns this clonotype: A single base separates this from a much larger clone, so it may be a read error. The chain couples TRBV7-3 to TRBJ2-1; D tentatively fits TRBD1 or TRBD2 (6 bases each). Germline values: CDR1 SGHTA, CDR2 FQGTGA. The length of the CDR3 is 13 residues. Trimming shortened V by 2 bases and J by 6 bases, and 8 bases separated the two germline ends. The CDR3 nucleotides are TGTGCCAGCAGCTTAGAGGGGGGCAATGAGCAGTTCTTC. Its translation is CASSLEGGNEQFF.

This clonotype appeared a few times. The rearrangement uses TRBV15 and TRBJ2-3; D possibly matches TRBD1 or TRBD2 (5 bases each). Germline V CDR1 and CDR2: LNHNV, YYDKDF (reference sequence). The CDR3 is 13 residues long. V lost 0 bases and J 6 bases, leaving 7 bases between the germline ends. The CDR3 region is CATSREGEDTQYF. The DNA for the CDR3 is TGTGCCACCAGCAGAGAGGGGGAGGATACGCAGTATTTT.

This clonotype has at least ten counts. The chain has TRBV5-4 and TRBJ2-7; 9 positions match TRBD1. This CDR3 has 15 residues. Unmatched junction bases numbered 6, after V lost 4 bases and J lost 1 base. Germline-derived CDR1 and CDR2 are SGHNT and YYREEE (reference sequence). This CDR3 reads CASSPTGGESYEQYF. CDR3 in DNA: TGTGCCAGCAGCCCAACAGGGGGCGAATCCTACGAGCAGTACTTC.

The sample holds many counts of this clonotype. The chain combines TRBV10-2 with TRBJ2-7; D not resolved. Trimming pared 3 bases from V and 2 bases from J, leaving 11 bases between. This CDR3 has 14 amino acids. CDR1 and CDR2 (germline): WSHSY, SAAADI. CDR3 region: CASSEGQPPYEQYF. The CDR3 DNA is TGCGCCAGCAGTGAAGGGCAGCCCCCCTACGAGCAGTACTTC.

This clonotype was observed a handful of times. The chain has TRBV19 and TRBJ1-1; 7 nucleotides line up with TRBD1. The V segment lost 6 bases and the J segment 0 bases; nucleotides outside the gene matches: 4. This CDR3 has 14 residues. Per the germline V gene, CDR1 is LNHDA and CDR2 is SQIVND (reference sequence). The CDR3 nucleotides read TGTGCCAGTAGGAGAGGACAGGTGAACACTGAAGCTTTCTTT. Translated: CASRRGQVNTEAFF. Drawing the rest from reference TRBV19 and TRBJ1-1, the complete variable domain is DGGITQSPKYLFRKEGQNVTLSCEQNLNHDAMYWYRQDPGQGLRLIYYSQIVNDFQKGDIAEGYSVSREKKESFPLTVTSAQKNPTAFYLCASRRGQVNTEAFFGQGTRLTVV.

This clonotype was recorded once. This chain uses TRBV10-3 with TRBJ2-1, with D unresolved. The CDR3 spans 13 residues. Germline V gene lookup returns CDR1 ENHRY and CDR2 SYGVKD. Trimming pared 5 bases from V and 2 bases from J, leaving 7 bases between. The CDR3 protein is CAISSDTYNEQFF. The CDR3 DNA reads as TGTGCCATCAGTTCCGACACCTACAATGAGCAGTTCTTC.

This clonotype was seen ten or more times. A read error may produce the germline difference seen at one junction end. J is TRBJ2-7 and V is TRBV7-2; D remains unclear. Germline V gene data show CDR1 as SGHTA and CDR2 as FQGNSA. This CDR3 has 15 amino acids. The CDR3 DNA is TGTGCCAGCAGCTTAGTACAGCTTCCCTCCCACGAGCAGTACTTC. Residues: CASSLVQLPSHEQYF.